The TCR beta chain under discussion was sequenced for a study of T cell repertoires in ileal Crohn's disease. This clone was recorded a few times. The CDR3 has 17 amino acids. CDR1 is MDHEN and CDR2 is SYDVKM in the germline V gene. V dropped 3 bases and J dropped 0; count of bases not matched to a gene: 10. The assay was immunoSEQ multiplex PCR, and TCRdb's table has in-frame clones only and misses some. Of 700 or so clones listed, just over 90% are singletons. Specified time point: neoterminal ileum biopsy at postoperative endoscopy, about 6 months after surgery. The genes are TRBV28 and TRBJ1-1; 7 bases fit TRBD1. The clonotype originates from an adult with Crohn's disease. The sequencing input was ileal tissue. For the CDR3, the DNA is TGTGCCAGCAGTTTTAGGTTCGGGGACAGTATGAACACTGAAGCTTTCTTT. Translating it yields CASSFRFGDSMNTEAFF.